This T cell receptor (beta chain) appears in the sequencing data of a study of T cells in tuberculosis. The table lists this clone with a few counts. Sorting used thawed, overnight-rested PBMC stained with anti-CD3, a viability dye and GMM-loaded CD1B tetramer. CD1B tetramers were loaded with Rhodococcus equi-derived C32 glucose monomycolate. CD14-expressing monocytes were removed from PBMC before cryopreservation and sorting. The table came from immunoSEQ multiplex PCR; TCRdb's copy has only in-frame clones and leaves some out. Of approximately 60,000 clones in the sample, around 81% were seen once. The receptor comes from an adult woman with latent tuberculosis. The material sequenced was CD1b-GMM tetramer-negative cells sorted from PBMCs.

This CDR3 reads CASSQVRASGEKLFF. DNA of the CDR3: TGCGCCAGCAGCCAAGTTCGTGCTTCGGGGGAAAAACTGTTTTTT. The V call is TRBV4-1, the J call TRBJ1-4; D call uncertain. The CDR3 has 15 residues. Germline V lookup: CDR1 MGHRA, CDR2 YSYEKL. V lost 1 base to trimming and J lost 8 bases, with 14 bases between them.